One and the same sample provided the 15 T cell receptor beta chains below, sequenced in a study of shared clonotypes between healthy human individuals. Sequenced by immunoSEQ multiplex PCR; TCRdb stores in-frame clones only, minus some. The table lists some 1,100,000 clones, roughly 74% of them singletons, with under 0.6% in the top ten. Sequencing was carried out using memory CD4+ T cells from PBMCs. As for subset: CD45RA-negative fraction. The receptors derive from a man between 18 and 35 years old in good health. Some clones in this sample may be carry-over from other donors' samples.

This chain connects TRBV7-2 to TRBJ2-5, with a tentative D call TRBD1 (6 bases). The V gene's germline CDR1 is SGHTA and CDR2 FQGNSA. V dropped 3 bases and J dropped 2 bases, with 10 bases sitting between them. This CDR3 is built from 14 residues. CDR3 amino acids: CASSFYREQETQYF. In nucleotides, the CDR3 is TGTGCCAGCAGCTTTTACAGGGAACAAGAGACCCAGTACTTC.

The rearrangement uses TRBV18 and TRBJ1-1, with D possibly matching TRBD1 (5 bases). The CDR3 extends over 15 amino acids. Trimming cost V 1 base and J 0 bases, with 9 bases left between them. From germline, CDR1 is KGHSH and CDR2 LQKENI. This chain's CDR3 is CASSPLQALNTEAFF. In nucleotides, the CDR3 is TGTGCCAGCTCACCACTACAGGCACTGAACACTGAAGCTTTCTTT.

The chain couples TRBV19 to TRBJ2-2; 8 bases are shared with TRBD1. CDR1 and CDR2 from the germline V gene are LNHDA and SQIVND (reference sequence). The CDR3 runs to 15 residues. Germline trimming cut 6 bases from V and 3 bases from J; bases unmatched to any gene: 6. CDR3 coding DNA: TGTGCCAGTAGGGGCAGGGGGCTTTACACCGGGGAGCTGTTTTTT. Protein sequence: CASRGRGLYTGELFF.

A word on this clone: This specimen includes other DNA sequences encoding the same CDR3. The J gene is TRBJ2-5, the V gene TRBV5-1; D call uncertain. The CDR3 totals 14 residues. Per the germline V gene, CDR1 is SGHRS and CDR2 is YFSETQ. The V and J ends lost 0 bases and 1 base respectively, with 7 bases between them. The CDR3 loop is CASSLGQSQETQYF. In nucleotides, the CDR3 is TGCGCCAGCAGCTTGGGGCAGAGCCAAGAGACCCAGTACTTC.

This chain connects TRBV6-1 to TRBJ2-3; the D is unclear. V lost 3 bases and J lost 8, with 15 bases in between. This CDR3 has 14 amino acids. Germline V gene sequence: CDR1 MNHNS, CDR2 SASEGT. CDR3 DNA sequence: TGTGCCAGCAGTGAGTACCGTGATACTGGTACGCAGTATTTT. Its protein is CASSEYRDTGTQYF.

As to this clone: A read error may account for a junction end that differs from germline. The DNA of the CDR3 is TGTGTCAGCAGCCTGACTAGCGGGAGCAATGAGCAGTTCTTC. It encodes CVSSLTSGSNEQFF. This sequence joins TRBV7-3 and TRBJ2-1; 12 nucleotides match TRBD2. Germline CDR1 is SGHTA and CDR2 is FQGTGA. This CDR3 spans 14 amino acids.

V usage is TRBV7-2 and J usage is TRBJ1-2; no clear D gene. Between the trimmed V and J ends, which lost 1 base and 8 bases, there was a span of 8 bases. From germline, CDR1 is SGHTA and CDR2 FQGNSA. CDR3 length: 12 residues. The CDR3 loop is CASSLGPVGYTF. CDR3 in DNA: TGTGCCAGCAGCTTAGGTCCAGTCGGCTACACCTTC. Combining the CDR3 with reference TRBV7-2 and TRBJ1-2 gives the whole variable domain GAGVSQSPSNKVTEKGKDVELRCDPISGHTALYWYRQSLGQGLEFLIYFQGNSAPDKSGLPSDRFSAERTGGSVSTLTIQRTQQEDSAVYLCASSLGPVGYTFGSGTRLTVV.

This clone was picked up a small number of times. The CDR3 DNA is TGTGCCAGCGGGACTGGAGGGGATACGCAGTATTTT. It specifies CASGTGGDTQYF. This chain uses TRBV7-7 with TRBJ2-3, with D possibly TRBD2 on 6 matching bases. V dropped 8 bases and J dropped 6 bases, with 12 bases sitting between them. The CDR3 has 12 residues. CDR1 SSHAT and CDR2 FNYEAQ come from the germline V gene (reference sequence).

The chain couples TRBV5-6 to TRBJ1-3; no reliable D call. This CDR3 comprises 15 residues. CDR1 is SGHDT, CDR2 YYEEEE, per germline. V was clipped by 4 bases and J by 0 bases, with 11 bases between them. DNA of the CDR3: TGTGCCAGCAGCCCCGGTTCCTTCTCTGGAAACACCATATATTTT. Translating it yields CASSPGSFSGNTIYF.

This clone was observed many times. The chain employs TRBV5-6 and TRBJ1-2; TRBD1 agrees at 9 bases. Germline V gene lookup returns CDR1 SGHDT and CDR2 YYEEEE. V lost 2 bases and J lost 8; bases outside the gene matches: 10. This CDR3 has 15 residues. In DNA, the CDR3 is TGTGCCAGCAGCTTAAGCCGGGACAGGGTGCGGGGCTACACCTTC. Translating it yields CASSLSRDRVRGYTF.

This clone was picked up many times. V is TRBV7-2 and J is TRBJ1-5; D is unclear. CDR1 SGHTA and CDR2 FQGNSA come from the germline V gene. The CDR3 has 13 amino acids. V dropped 0 bases and J dropped 9 bases, with 9 bases sitting between them. The CDR3 loop reads CASSLASFGPQHF. Here the CDR3 DNA reads TGTGCCAGCAGCTTAGCAAGCTTCGGGCCCCAGCATTTT.

The chain links TRBV19 to TRBJ1-4; TRBD1 aligns across 9 bases. This CDR3 spans 15 amino acids. Germline-derived CDR1 and CDR2 are LNHDA and SQIVND (reference sequence). V was pared by 5 bases and J by 8 bases, with 9 bases of the junction left unmatched. The CDR3 loop is CASSVLQGAGEKLFF. CDR3 in DNA: TGTGCCAGTAGTGTATTACAGGGGGCAGGCGAAAAACTGTTTTTT.

This clone was counted a single time. Additional DNA sequences in this sample encode the identical CDR3. This chain uses TRBV28 with TRBJ2-7; 7 bases align to TRBD1. The CDR3 has 16 amino acids. The germline V gene has CDR1 MDHEN and CDR2 SYDVKM. The J segment lost 0 bases and the V segment lost 3 bases, leaving 8 bases of the junction unmatched. CDR3 protein: CASSLLGDRSSYEQYF. The DNA of the CDR3 is TGTGCCAGCAGTTTGCTCGGGGACAGAAGCTCCTACGAGCAGTACTTC.

On this clone: A much larger clonotype is one base distant, so this may be a read error. This sample also contains other DNA sequences that code for the same CDR3. The V gene is TRBV7-9, the J gene TRBJ2-5; D gene unclear. Germline V gene lookup returns CDR1 SEHNR and CDR2 FQNEAQ (reference sequence). The CDR3 loop spans 10 amino acids. The V and J ends lost 5 bases and 4 bases respectively, with 2 bases between them. CDR3: CASSRETQYF. The DNA of the CDR3 is TGTGCCAGCAGCCGAGAGACCCAGTACTTC.

The rearrangement links TRBV20-1 to TRBJ2-3; D uncertain. Looked up from germline, CDR1 is DFQATT and CDR2 is SNEGSKA (reference sequence). V lost 6 bases and J 6 bases, leaving 10 bases between the germline ends. This CDR3 contains 11 residues. CDR3 protein: CSAPPRDTQYF. For the CDR3, the DNA is TGCAGTGCCCCACCAAGGGATACGCAGTATTTT.